This record covers a single T cell receptor (beta chain). Its antigen is still unknown. The CDR3 is 14 residues long. Trimming took off 4 bases at V and 4 bases at J, with 14 bases between the two ends. CDR1 is MGHDK and CDR2 is SYGVNS in the germline V gene. As to treatment: around 19 received Ad26.COV2.S at low or high dose, single or two shots; five or six received placebo; per-sample allocation not given. Vaccine and placebo recipients were sampled on day 63 after the first injection. Only in-frame clones appear in the TCRdb table, and some are missing; sequencing was by immunoSEQ multiplex PCR. The data contain 500,000 or so clones, around nine tenths of them singletons. The data belong to a study of Ad26.COV2.S vaccination and SARS-CoV-2 variants. Regarding the study as a whole: Those who received vaccine or placebo ended up with similar non-spike TCR breadth.

This sample comprised peripheral blood, obtained in a trial of Ad26.COV2.S vaccine versus placebo. The TCR was taken from a person between 18 and 65 years old who received the Ad26.COV2.S COVID-19 vaccine or a placebo. This chain uses TRBV25-1 with TRBJ2-7, with D perhaps TRBD2 (5 bases). CDR3 residues: CASSVGRRGYEQYF. CDR3 DNA: TGTGCCAGCAGTGTAGGGAGAAGAGGGTACGAGCAGTACTTC.